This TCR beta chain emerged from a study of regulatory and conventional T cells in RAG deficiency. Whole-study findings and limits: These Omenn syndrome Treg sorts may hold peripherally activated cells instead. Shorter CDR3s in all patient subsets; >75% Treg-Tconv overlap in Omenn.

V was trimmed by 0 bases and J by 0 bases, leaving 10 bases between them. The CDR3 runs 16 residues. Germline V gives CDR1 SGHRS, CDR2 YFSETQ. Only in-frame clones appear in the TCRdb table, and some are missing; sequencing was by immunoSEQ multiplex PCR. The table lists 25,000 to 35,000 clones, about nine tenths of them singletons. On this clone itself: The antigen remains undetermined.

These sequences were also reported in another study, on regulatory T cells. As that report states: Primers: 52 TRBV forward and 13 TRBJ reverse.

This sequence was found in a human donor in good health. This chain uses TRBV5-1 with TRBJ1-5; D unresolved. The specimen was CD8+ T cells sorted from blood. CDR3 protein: CASSLGGGDSNQPQHF. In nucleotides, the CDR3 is TGCGCCAGCAGCTTGGGGGGTGGGGATAGCAATCAGCCCCAGCATTTT.